What follows are 24 T cell receptor beta chains derived from one specimen sequenced in a study of chemoradiotherapy in HPV16-positive cancers (dated by TCRdb to 2021 to 2024). The library relied on the immunoSEQ multiplex PCR assay. Not all clones reach the TCRdb copy of this immuneACCESS table, which keeps in-frame sequences only. Checked studies attribute under half of the gap to unresolved V genes and leave the rest unexplained. For this sample the table gives 8,400 or so clones, of which around 75% were detected only once. The ten top clones hold roughly 8.3% of the sample. The sample was taken from a patient who underwent chemoradiotherapy. These receptor sequences come from a human donor with HPV-associated anogenital cancer.

The rearrangement uses TRBV4-3 and TRBJ1-4; weak D call: TRBD1 (5 bases). Looked up from germline, CDR1 is LGHNA and CDR2 is YSLEER. Trimming cost V 1 base and J 7 bases, with 10 bases left between them. This CDR3 is built from 14 residues. In DNA, the CDR3 is TGCGCCAGCAGCCAAGCAGGGCCGGGTGAAAAACTGTTTTTT. This translates into CASSQAGPGEKLFF.

The gene calls are TRBV19 and TRBJ1-1; no definite D call. Looked up from germline, CDR1 is LNHDA and CDR2 is SQIVND (reference sequence). The germline V and J ends were trimmed by 3 bases and 0 bases, with 8 bases remaining between them. There are 14 residues in the CDR3. In nucleotides, the CDR3 is TGTGCCAGTAGTATCGGACCCCTGAACACTGAAGCTTTCTTT. This encodes CASSIGPLNTEAFF.

The chain is built from TRBV27 and TRBJ2-7, with D unresolved. Germline V gene sequence: CDR1 MNHEY, CDR2 SMNVEV (reference sequence). Trimming stripped 5 bases from V and 6 bases from J, with 23 bases between. This CDR3 is 16 amino acids long. The CDR3 nucleotides are TGTGCCAGCAGTGCAAACCAAGGGAATAATCAAGGCGAGCAGTACTTC. The encoded protein is CASSANQGNNQGEQYF.

CDR3 in amino acids: CASSLLAGPGNEQFF. The CDR3 bases are TGTGCCAGCAGCCTGCTAGCGGGTCCGGGGAATGAGCAGTTCTTC. This chain links TRBV7-9 with TRBJ2-1, with 8 bases fitting TRBD2. The V segment lost 5 bases and the J segment 7 bases; nucleotides outside the gene matches: 10. The CDR3 length is 15 residues. CDR1 and CDR2 from the germline V gene are SEHNR and FQNEAQ (reference sequence).

There are a few counts of this clone. This chain uses TRBV10-1 with TRBJ1-1; maybe TRBD1 (5 bases). Trimming removed 4 bases at V and 5 bases at J, with 17 bases between. The CDR3 is 15 amino acids. Germline-derived CDR1 and CDR2 are WNHNN and SYGVQD (reference sequence). CDR3 nucleotide sequence: TGCGCCAGCAGTGTCGTGAAGGGGAGAGGAACTGAAGCTTTCTTT. Residues: CASSVVKGRGTEAFF.

The chain uses TRBV5-4 and TRBJ1-2, with a possible D match to TRBD1 (6 bases). V was trimmed by 3 bases and J by 4 bases, leaving 13 bases between them. The CDR3 is 14 residues long. The germline V gene encodes CDR1 SGHNT and CDR2 YYREEE (reference sequence). CDR3 in amino acids: CASSSVPDSYGYTF. CDR3 bases: TGTGCCAGCAGCTCAGTCCCGGACAGCTATGGCTACACCTTC.

The chain links TRBV11-1 to TRBJ1-2; D gene unclear. Germline V CDR1 and CDR2: SGHAT, FQDESV (reference sequence). The CDR3 totals 13 residues. The V gene lost 4 bases and the J gene lost 8 bases, with 14 bases spanning the gap. The CDR3 sequence is CASSSRTLGGYTF. The CDR3 nucleotides are TGTGCCAGCAGCTCCAGGACCCTTGGAGGCTACACCTTC.

V usage is TRBV7-9 and J usage is TRBJ2-3, with 7 nucleotides matching TRBD1. The germline CDR1 and CDR2 sequences are SEHNR and FQNEAQ (reference sequence). Unmatched junction bases numbered 1, after V lost 1 base and J lost 0 bases. The CDR3 is made up of 15 amino acids. CDR3 region: CASSLGDSSTDTQYF. CDR3 nucleotide sequence: TGTGCCAGCAGCTTAGGGGACAGCAGCACAGATACGCAGTATTTT.

The rearrangement joins TRBV6-1 to TRBJ1-1; D is unclear. The CDR3 runs to 12 residues. Germline assignment: CDR1 MNHNS and CDR2 SASEGT. CDR3 nucleotide sequence: TGTGCAGCGGGCCGGGTAAACACTGAAGCTTTCTTT. Protein: CAAGRVNTEAFF.

V is TRBV6-6 and J is TRBJ2-3; perhaps TRBD1 as D (5 bases). CDR3 size: 15 residues. Trimming shortened V by 2 bases and J by 2 bases, and 11 bases separated the two germline ends. Per germline, CDR1 MNHNY and CDR2 SVGAGI (reference sequence). The CDR3 DNA is TGTGCCAGCAGTTACGGGGCGGTACCCACAGATACGCAGTATTTT. It is translated as CASSYGAVPTDTQYF.

This clone has more than one count but fewer than ten. V usage is TRBV5-1 and J usage is TRBJ1-2; D gene ambiguous. V was trimmed by 5 bases and J by 1 base, leaving 9 bases between them. The germline gives CDR1 SGHRS, CDR2 YFSETQ. This CDR3 has 13 amino acids. This chain's CDR3 is CASRVDYNYGYTF. CDR3 coding DNA: TGCGCCAGCAGGGTGGATTATAACTATGGCTACACCTTC.

The rearrangement joins TRBV7-8 to TRBJ2-4; 7 nucleotides line up with TRBD1. The CDR3 runs 16 residues. Losses at the gene ends were 1 base for V and 6 bases for J; bases not matched to a gene: 9. The V gene's germline CDR1 is SGHVS and CDR2 FQNEAQ. CDR3 nucleotide sequence: TGTGCCAGCAGCTTAGAGGGCAGGGGGAGTTCAAACATTCAGTACTTC. This translates into CASSLEGRGSSNIQYF.

This clone was recorded once. The chain uses TRBV11-3 and TRBJ2-3, with a weak D call TRBD2 (6 bases). The CDR3 contains 14 residues. Germline CDR1 is SGHNT and CDR2 is YENEEA. With 5 bases removed from V and 3 bases from J, the gap between germline ends came to 12 bases. CDR3 residues: CASSPTRGTDTQYF. CDR3 DNA sequence: TGTGCCAGCAGCCCGACTCGGGGGACAGATACGCAGTATTTT.

This sequence joins TRBV30 and TRBJ2-1; tentatively, D is TRBD2 (5 bases). Between the trimmed V and J ends, which lost 5 bases and 8 bases, there was a span of 10 bases. The CDR3 runs to 11 residues. Per germline, CDR1 GTSNPN and CDR2 SVGIG (reference sequence). The CDR3 DNA sequence: TGTGCCTGGGGCGTCGGGGATGAGCAGTTCTTC. Translating it yields CAWGVGDEQFF.

This sequence joins TRBV6-1 and TRBJ2-6, with no clear D. The CDR3 has 15 residues. Germline V lookup: CDR1 MNHNS, CDR2 SASEGT. The germline V and J ends were trimmed by 0 bases and 0 bases, with 3 bases remaining between them. The CDR3 here is CASSEAYSGANVLTF. CDR3 DNA sequence: TGTGCCAGCAGTGAAGCGTACTCTGGGGCCAACGTCCTGACTTTC.

This clone occurred once. This chain joins TRBV4-1 and TRBJ2-6; D is ambiguous. The V end lost 0 bases, the J end lost 0 bases, and 9 bases lay between the germline ends. Germline CDR1 reads MGHRA; CDR2 reads YSYEKL. The CDR3 has 17 amino acids. This CDR3 reads CASSQDPLASGANVLTF. For the CDR3, the DNA is TGCGCCAGCAGCCAAGATCCCCTGGCCTCTGGGGCCAACGTCCTGACTTTC.

The CDR3 region has the DNA TGTGCCAGCAGTTACCGGGACAGTTACTCCTACGAGCAGTACTTC. Amino acid sequence: CASSYRDSYSYEQYF. The chain joins TRBV7-2 to TRBJ2-7; 7 bases align to TRBD1. Germline loops: CDR1 SGHTA, CDR2 FQGNSA. Germline trimming cut 6 bases from V and 0 bases from J; bases unmatched to any gene: 8. The CDR3 is 15 amino acids.

The rearrangement links TRBV19 to TRBJ2-1; 7 bases are a match to TRBD2. The length of the CDR3 is 13 residues. After removal of 6 bases from V and 6 bases from J, the junction contained 5 bases not matched to a gene. CDR1 and CDR2 from the germline V gene are LNHDA and SQIVND (reference sequence). CDR3 nucleotide sequence: TGTGCCAGTAGGGGGGGGTGGGCCAATGAGCAGTTCTTC. Its protein is CASRGGWANEQFF.

This clone was observed a few times. V and J are TRBV19 and TRBJ2-2; 7 nucleotides line up with TRBD2. V was clipped by 5 bases and J by 6 bases; unmatched bases: 6. Per germline, CDR1 LNHDA and CDR2 SQIVND (reference sequence). This CDR3 has 14 amino acids. The CDR3 DNA reads TGTGCCAGTAGTGGAGGGCGGGAGTCCGGGGAGCTGTTTTTT. It translates to CASSGGRESGELFF.

The V call is TRBV6-1, the J call TRBJ2-5, with D perhaps TRBD1 (6 bases). CDR3 length: 14 residues. Trimming removed 10 bases at V and 5 bases at J, with 20 bases between. Germline CDR1 MNHNS, CDR2 SASEGT. In DNA form, the CDR3 reads TGTGCCACTCTCCTGGGGGCGGGCCAGGAGACCCAGTACTTC. It specifies CATLLGAGQETQYF.

The chain couples TRBV6-1 to TRBJ2-1; D is possibly TRBD1 (6 bases). Germline V lookup: CDR1 MNHNS, CDR2 SASEGT. The CDR3 length is 15 residues. V lost 2 bases, J lost 2 bases, and 10 bases lay in between. DNA of the CDR3: TGTGCCAGCAGTGAATCGGCAGGGGCCTACAATGAGCAGTTCTTC. Translated: CASSESAGAYNEQFF.

The V call is TRBV11-2, the J call TRBJ1-4, with TRBD1 matching 7 bases. Germline V lookup: CDR1 SGHAT, CDR2 FQNNGV. This CDR3 contains 17 residues. After removal of 1 base from V and 4 bases from J, the junction contained 9 bases not matched to a gene. CDR3 coding DNA: TGTGCCAGCAGCTTAGTCCCGGGGGGACAGAATAATGAAAAACTGTTTTTT. This translates into CASSLVPGGQNNEKLFF. Based on the CDR3 plus reference TRBV11-2 and TRBJ1-4, the full variable domain is EAGVAQSPRYKIIEKRQSVAFWCNPISGHATLYWYQQILGQGPKLLIQFQNNGVVDDSQLPKDRFSAERLKGVDSTLKIQPAKLEDSAVYLCASSLVPGGQNNEKLFFGSGTQLSVL.

CDR3 in DNA: TGTGCCAGCAGCCCACGCCTCGGCAGCTCGAACACTGAAGCTTTCTTT. The encoded protein is CASSPRLGSSNTEAFF. The chain uses TRBV9 and TRBJ1-1; no firm D call. Germline V CDR1 and CDR2: SGDLS, YYNGEE. The CDR3 loop spans 16 amino acids. V was trimmed by 4 bases and J by 1 base, leaving 17 bases between them.

The V gene is TRBV6-4, the J gene TRBJ1-1; 8 bases agree with TRBD1. Germline CDR1 and CDR2: MRHNA and SNTAGT. The CDR3 is 14 amino acids. Trimming took 5 bases from V and 1 from J; bases not matched to a gene: 3. The CDR3 nucleotides read TGTGCCAGCAGTCCGGGACAGGCGAACACTGAAGCTTTCTTT. Translation: CASSPGQANTEAFF.